These 2 T cell receptor beta chains came from one sample sequenced in a study of radiotherapy plus CTLA-4 blockade in lung cancer. The method was immunoSEQ multiplex PCR; TCRdb's version includes in-frame clones alone and lacks a portion of them. The table shows some 110,000 clones, with just under 90% occurring only once. The starting material was peripheral blood, obtained from a patient treated with radiotherapy plus ipilimumab. These receptor sequences come from a human donor with non-small cell lung cancer that progressed on radiotherapy plus ipilimumab.

The genes are TRBV2 and TRBJ1-2; D is possibly TRBD1 (5 bases). The CDR3 has 16 amino acids. The V gene's germline CDR1 is SNHLY and CDR2 FYNNEI. Trimming pared 0 bases from V and 2 bases from J, leaving 13 bases between. The CDR3 sequence is CASSEAGGTPNYGYTF. CDR3 in DNA: TGTGCCAGCAGTGAAGCGGGGGGGACCCCCAACTATGGCTACACCTTC.

The CDR3 spells CASSLSPGRNEQFF. CDR3 sequence (DNA): TGTGCCAGCAGTCTGTCCCCAGGGCGCAATGAGCAGTTCTTC. The chain carries TRBV6-4 and TRBJ2-1, with D possibly TRBD1 on 5 matching bases. The CDR3 loop spans 14 amino acids. Germline V gene lookup returns CDR1 MRHNA and CDR2 SNTAGT. The V end was cut by 5 bases, the J end by 6 bases, with 14 bases between.